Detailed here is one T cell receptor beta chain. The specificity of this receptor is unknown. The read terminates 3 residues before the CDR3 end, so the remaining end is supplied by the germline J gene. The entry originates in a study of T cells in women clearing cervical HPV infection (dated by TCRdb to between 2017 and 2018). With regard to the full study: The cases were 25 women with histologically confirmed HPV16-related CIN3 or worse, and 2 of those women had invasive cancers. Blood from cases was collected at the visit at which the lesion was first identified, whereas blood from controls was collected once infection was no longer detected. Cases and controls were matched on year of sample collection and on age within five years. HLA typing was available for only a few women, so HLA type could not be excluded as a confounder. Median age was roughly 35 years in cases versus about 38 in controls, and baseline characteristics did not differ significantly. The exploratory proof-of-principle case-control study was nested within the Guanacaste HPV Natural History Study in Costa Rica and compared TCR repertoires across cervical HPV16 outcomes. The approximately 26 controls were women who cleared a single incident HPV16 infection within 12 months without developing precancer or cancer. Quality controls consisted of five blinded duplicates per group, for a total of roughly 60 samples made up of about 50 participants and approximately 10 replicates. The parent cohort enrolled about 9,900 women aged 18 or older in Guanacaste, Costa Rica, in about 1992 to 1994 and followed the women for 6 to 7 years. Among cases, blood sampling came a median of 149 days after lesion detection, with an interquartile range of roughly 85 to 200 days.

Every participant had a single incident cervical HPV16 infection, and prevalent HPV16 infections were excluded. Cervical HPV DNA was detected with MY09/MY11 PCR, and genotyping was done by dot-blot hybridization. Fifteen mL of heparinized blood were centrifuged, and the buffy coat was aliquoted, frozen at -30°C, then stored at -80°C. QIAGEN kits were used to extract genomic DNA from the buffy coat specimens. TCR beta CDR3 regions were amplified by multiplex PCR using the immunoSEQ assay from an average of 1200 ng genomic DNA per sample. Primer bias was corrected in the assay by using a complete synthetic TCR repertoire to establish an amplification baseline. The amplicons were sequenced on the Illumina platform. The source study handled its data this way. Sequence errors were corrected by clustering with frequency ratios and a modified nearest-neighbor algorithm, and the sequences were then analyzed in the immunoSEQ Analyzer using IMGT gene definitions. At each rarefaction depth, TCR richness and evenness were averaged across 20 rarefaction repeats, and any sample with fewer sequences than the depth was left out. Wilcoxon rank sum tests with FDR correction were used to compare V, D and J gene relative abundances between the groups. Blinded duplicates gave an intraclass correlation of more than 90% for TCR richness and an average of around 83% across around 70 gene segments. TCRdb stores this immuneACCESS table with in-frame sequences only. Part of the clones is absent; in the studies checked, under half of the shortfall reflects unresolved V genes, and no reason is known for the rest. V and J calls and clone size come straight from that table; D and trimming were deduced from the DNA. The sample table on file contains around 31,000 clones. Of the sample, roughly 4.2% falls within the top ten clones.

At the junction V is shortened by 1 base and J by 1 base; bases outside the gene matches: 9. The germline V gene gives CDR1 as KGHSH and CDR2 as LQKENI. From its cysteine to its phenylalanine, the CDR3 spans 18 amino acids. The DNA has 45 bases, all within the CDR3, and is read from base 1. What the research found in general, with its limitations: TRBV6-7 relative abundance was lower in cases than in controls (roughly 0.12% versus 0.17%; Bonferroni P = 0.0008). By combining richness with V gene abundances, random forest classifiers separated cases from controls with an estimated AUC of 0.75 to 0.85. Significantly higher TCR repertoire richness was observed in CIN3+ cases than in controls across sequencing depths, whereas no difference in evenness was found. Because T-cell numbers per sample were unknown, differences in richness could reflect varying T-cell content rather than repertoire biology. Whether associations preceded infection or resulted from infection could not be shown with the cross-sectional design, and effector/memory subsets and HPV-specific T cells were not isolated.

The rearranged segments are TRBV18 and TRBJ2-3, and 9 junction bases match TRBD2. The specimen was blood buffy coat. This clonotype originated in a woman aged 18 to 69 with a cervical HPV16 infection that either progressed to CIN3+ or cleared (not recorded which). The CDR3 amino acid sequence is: CASSPRRGGELGTDTQYF. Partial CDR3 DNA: TGTGCCAGCTCACCACGGCGGGGGGGCGAGTTGGGCACAGATACG.